This T cell receptor beta chain derives from a study of shared T cell receptors in the human thymus. Germline V gene lookup returns CDR1 SGHRS and CDR2 YFSETQ. The CDR3 loop spans 14 amino acids. Trimming removed 3 bases at V and 3 bases at J, with 12 bases between. Libraries were prepared by immunoSEQ multiplex PCR; TCRdb keeps only in-frame clonotypes and omits some of them. This sample yields hundreds of thousands of clones, of which approximately 90% are seen a single time; around 0.0099% belongs to the top ten. The same data also went into a second study, on human thymus T cells.

The chain joins TRBV5-1 to TRBJ2-5, with D maybe TRBD1 (6 bases). This TCR was recovered from a boy under two years old with a congenital heart defect. Material for sequencing was thymocytes. CDR3 bases: TGCGCCAGCAGCTACGGGACAAGCAAAGAGACCCAGTACTTC. Protein sequence: CASSYGTSKETQYF.